What follows is one TCR beta chain and its context. Its matching antigen is unknown. This specimen comes from a study of T cell responses to AZD1222 COVID-19 vaccine. Method: immunoSEQ multiplex PCR; TCRdb's copy keeps in-frame clones and lacks some. The sample has approximately 79,000 clones, around 82% seen once. Trimming stripped 2 bases from V and 4 bases from J, with 8 bases between. From germline, CDR1 is SGHTA and CDR2 FQGNSA. This CDR3 comprises 13 residues. General study points: Following two doses of AZD1222, Spike-specific TCR breadth and depth rose. Baseline serology detected seropositivity in only six AZD1222 recipients.

This specimen consisted of peripheral blood, obtained 28 days after the second AZD1222 dose. This receptor was identified in an adult who received the AZD1222 COVID-19 vaccine. This rearrangement joins TRBV7-2 to TRBJ1-1, with D unresolved. CDR3 DNA: TGTGCCAGCAGCTTAATGAGACCCACTGAAGCTTTCTTT. Its protein is CASSLMRPTEAFF.